This entry is about one T cell receptor beta chain. The target antigen is unknown. Trimming shortened V by 3 bases and J by 0 bases, and 11 bases separated the two germline ends. CDR3 length: 15 residues. The germline gives CDR1 KGHSH, CDR2 LQKENI. The sample comes from a study of shared clonotypes between healthy human individuals. General study results and limits: On the whole, naive subsets had larger estimated richness than memory subsets had. Clonotypes shared by all four donors outscored non-shared clonotypes in generation probability. The sampled material consisted only of blood, and tissue repertoires are likely to differ.

Assay: immunoSEQ multiplex PCR; the TCRdb copy retains only in-frame clones and omits some. The sample lists approximately 1.5 million clones, about 98% occurring once. Splitting the CD4+ cells yielded a CD45RA+ naive subset and a CD45RA-negative memory subset. This sequence joins TRBV18 and TRBJ2-5; D is ambiguous. Material for sequencing was naive CD4+ T cells sorted from blood. Subset meaning: CD45RA+ positively selected. The receptor was derived from a man aged 25 to 40 in good health. In DNA, the CDR3 is TGTGCCAGCTCACCTCAAGTTAGGTACCAAGAGACCCAGTACTTC. This codes for CASSPQVRYQETQYF.